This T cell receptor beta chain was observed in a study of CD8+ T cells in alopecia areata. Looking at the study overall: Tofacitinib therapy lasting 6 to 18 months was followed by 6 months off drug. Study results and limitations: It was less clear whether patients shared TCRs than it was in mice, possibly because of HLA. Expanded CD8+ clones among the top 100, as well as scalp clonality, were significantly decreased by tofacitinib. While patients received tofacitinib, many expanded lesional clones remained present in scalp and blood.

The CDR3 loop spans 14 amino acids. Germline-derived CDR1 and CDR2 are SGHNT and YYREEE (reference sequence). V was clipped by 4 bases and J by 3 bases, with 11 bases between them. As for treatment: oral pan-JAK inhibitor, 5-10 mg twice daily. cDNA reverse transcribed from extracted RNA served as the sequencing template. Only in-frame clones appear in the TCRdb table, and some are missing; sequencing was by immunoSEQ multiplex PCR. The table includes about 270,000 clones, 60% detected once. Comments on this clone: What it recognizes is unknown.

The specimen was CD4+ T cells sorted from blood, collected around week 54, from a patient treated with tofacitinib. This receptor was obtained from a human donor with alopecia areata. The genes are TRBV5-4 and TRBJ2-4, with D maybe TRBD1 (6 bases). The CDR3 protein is CASSLGTIKNIQYF. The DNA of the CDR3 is TGTGCCAGCAGCCTCGGGACAATCAAAAACATTCAGTACTTC.